These T cell receptor beta chains were read from a single sample in a study of Ad26.COV2.S vaccination and SARS-CoV-2 variants. Assay used: immunoSEQ multiplex PCR; TCRdb lists only in-frame clones, some missing. This repertoire shows about 680,000 clones, 70% to 90% found once; its top ten account for about 1.5%. The starting material was peripheral blood, obtained in a trial of Ad26.COV2.S vaccine versus placebo. The receptor source for this set is a person between 18 and 60 years old who received the Ad26.COV2.S COVID-19 vaccine or a placebo. The CDR3 runs from the conserved cysteine through the conserved F or W. D genes are given only for firm matches. Only part of the rows carry a size: once, few, many, or a class if the clone is expanded.

J gene | clone size | D gene | V gene | CDR3 protein | CDR3 DNA
TRBJ1-2 | - | - | TRBV7-2 | CASSPQTLSGYTF | TGTGCCAGCAGCCCCCAGACCTTAAGTGGCTACACCTTC
TRBJ2-7 | few | TRBD1 | TRBV12-3/TRBV12-4 | CASTKDRGHEQYF | TGTGCCAGCACCAAGGACAGGGGCCACGAGCAGTACTTC
TRBJ2-2 | - | - | TRBV9 | CASSAVSLGELFF | TGTGCCAGCAGCGCCGTCTCGCTCGGGGAGCTGTTTTTT
TRBJ1-2 | - | - | TRBV21-1 | CASSFRQEIYGYTF | TGTGCCAGCAGCTTTAGACAGGAGATCTATGGCTACACCTTC
TRBJ2-1 | - | - | TRBV3-1/TRBV3-2 | CASSQEPPDVGYNEQFF | TGTGCCAGCAGCCAAGAGCCCCCAGACGTGGGGTACAATGAGCAGTTCTTC
TRBJ1-6 | - | - | TRBV18 | CASSPIRSSYNSPLHF | TGTGCCAGCTCACCGATCCGAAGCTCCTATAATTCACCCCTCCACTTT
TRBJ2-4 | - | TRBD2 | TRBV2 | CASSGAGGRSKNIQYF | TGTGCCAGCAGTGGCGCGGGAGGGCGGTCGAAAAACATTCAGTACTTC
TRBJ2-7 | - | - | TRBV3-1/TRBV3-2 | CASSQGKKGGEQYF | TGTGCCAGCAGCCAAGGGAAAAAGGGCGGGGAGCAGTACTTC
TRBJ1-2 | - | - | TRBV6-5 | CASTRDPTNYGYTF | TGTGCCAGCACGAGGGACCCCACTAACTATGGCTACACCTTC
TRBJ2-7 | - | - | TRBV3-1/TRBV3-2 | CASSQPMARTYEQYF | TGTGCCAGCAGCCAGCCCATGGCAAGAACCTACGAGCAGTACTTC
TRBJ1-2 | - | - | TRBV6-4 | CASRETLGFGGYTF | TGTGCCAGCAGAGAAACCCTGGGATTCGGCGGCTACACCTTC
TRBJ2-1 | - | TRBD2 | TRBV20-1 | CSASRTSGSSEQFF | TGCAGTGCTAGTAGGACTAGCGGGAGTAGTGAGCAGTTCTTC
TRBJ2-4 | - | - | TRBV10-3 | CAISETLNLAKNIQYF | TGTGCCATCAGTGAGACACTTAACTTAGCCAAAAACATTCAGTACTTC
TRBJ2-7 | - | - | TRBV6-4 | CASSEGLSGKQYF | TGTGCCAGCAGTGAGGGGCTCTCAGGCAAGCAGTACTTC
TRBJ2-7 | - | TRBD1 | TRBV29-1 | CSILTGPYEQYF | TGCAGCATTCTGACAGGGCCCTACGAGCAGTACTTC
TRBJ2-3 | - | TRBD2 | TRBV5-1 | CASHSGGYTDTQYF | TGCGCCAGCCATAGCGGGGGGTACACAGATACGCAGTATTTT
TRBJ1-1 | - | TRBD1 | TRBV5-1 | CASSLSGGNTEAFF | TGCGCCAGCAGCTTATCAGGGGGAAACACTGAAGCTTTCTTT
TRBJ2-5 | once | TRBD2 | TRBV10-1 | CASSDPGLAGGETQYF | TGCGCCAGCAGTGATCCGGGACTAGCGGGTGGAGAGACCCAGTACTTC
TRBJ1-5 | - | - | TRBV30 | CAWSVTENQPQHF | TGTGCCTGGAGTGTAACAGAGAATCAGCCCCAGCATTTT
TRBJ1-1 | few | - | TRBV29-1 | CSSGRLNTEAFF | TGCAGCTCGGGACGCCTGAACACTGAAGCTTTCTTT
TRBJ2-7 | - | - | TRBV25-1 | CASSEGGVWTANYEQYF | TGTGCCAGCAGTGAAGGGGGGGTGTGGACAGCCAACTACGAGCAGTACTTC
TRBJ2-5 | - | TRBD2 | TRBV3-1/TRBV3-2 | CASSPGLAGGEETQYF | TGTGCCAGCAGCCCCGGACTAGCGGGGGGGGAGGAGACCCAGTACTTC
TRBJ2-7 | - | TRBD1 | TRBV15 | CATSRGTGTGSYEQYF | TGTGCCACCAGCAGGGGGACCGGGACAGGCTCCTACGAGCAGTACTTC
TRBJ2-5 | - | - | TRBV11-2 | CASSLEPFYSAFQETQYF | TGTGCCAGCAGCTTAGAACCTTTCTATAGCGCGTTCCAAGAGACCCAGTACTTC
TRBJ1-1 | - | - | TRBV6-5 | CASSKIGVANTEAFF | TGTGCCAGCAGCAAAATCGGGGTCGCGAACACTGAAGCTTTCTTT